These 2 T cell receptor beta chains were all obtained from the same sample, sequenced in a study of identical twins. TCRdb reprocessed the 5' RACE reads with MiXCR, giving one entry per CDR3 protein. The sample carries around 1.7 million distinct CDR3 sequences, around 33% recorded once. The sequenced sample consisted of cord blood. The source is a newborn girl in good health.

The CDR3 loop is CASKTAFEQFF. CDR3 sequence (DNA): TGTGCCAGCAAGACGGCCTTTGAGCAGTTCTTC. The chain carries TRBV6-5 and TRBJ2-1; no clear D. The ends were cut back, 7 bases at V and 9 bases at J, with 10 bases in the middle. The CDR3 has 11 residues. Germline loops: CDR1 MNHEY, CDR2 SVGAGI.

This rearrangement joins TRBV6-5 to TRBJ1-1; possible D gene TRBD1, 5 bases. Trimming removed 6 bases from V and 2 bases from J, with 16 bases in between. The length of the CDR3 is 15 residues. Germline CDR1 reads MNHEY; CDR2 reads SVGAGI. This CDR3 reads CASSTRGRINTEAFF. The CDR3 coding sequence is TGTGCCAGCAGCACAAGGGGACGGATTAACACTGAAGCTTTCTTT.